This is a list of T cell receptor beta chains from one sample in a study of OX40 agonist ivuxolimab in advanced cancers. Measured with immunoSEQ multiplex PCR; TCRdb has only the in-frame clones, and not every one. This table has about 150,000 clones, 90% appearing once. Sequences were derived from CD4+ or CD8+ T cells sorted from blood, sampled in a trial of the OX40 agonist ivuxolimab. These receptors were collected from an adult with an advanced solid tumor such as melanoma, head and neck, liver or kidney cancer. The CDR3 runs from the conserved cysteine through the conserved F or W. Each record gives: D gene, clone size, V gene, J gene, CDR3 DNA, CDR3 protein. A D gene is named only where the DNA matches it firmly. Clone size is stated in some rows and not others, as once, few, many or a class when expanded.

d_call: TRBD2; clone_size: once; v_call: TRBV11-1; j_call: TRBJ2-3; cdr3_nt: TGTGCCAGCAGCCAAGGGACTAGCGGGAAGATAGATACGCAGTATTTT; cdr3_aa: CASSQGTSGKIDTQYF
d_call: -; clone_size: -; v_call: TRBV10-3; j_call: TRBJ1-1; cdr3_nt: TGTGCCATCAGCCCGACGCCAGAGTCGGGGGCTTTCTTT; cdr3_aa: CAISPTPESGAFF
d_call: TRBD2; clone_size: -; v_call: TRBV5-1; j_call: TRBJ2-1; cdr3_nt: TGCGCCAGCAGCCCCCCGGGACTACCCAATGAGCAGTTCTTC; cdr3_aa: CASSPPGLPNEQFF
d_call: -; clone_size: -; v_call: TRBV15; j_call: TRBJ2-3; cdr3_nt: TGTGCCACCCGTAACCCCGGCGGGCCAGATACGCAGTATTTT; cdr3_aa: CATRNPGGPDTQYF
d_call: TRBD2; clone_size: -; v_call: TRBV4-2; j_call: TRBJ2-7; cdr3_nt: TGTGCCAGCAGCCAGGGACTAGCGGGAGCCTACGAGCAGTACTTC; cdr3_aa: CASSQGLAGAYEQYF
d_call: TRBD2; clone_size: -; v_call: TRBV7-2; j_call: TRBJ2-5; cdr3_nt: TGTGCCAGCAGCTGGGGGGGAGGGGAAGTCAGAAATCTAGAGACCCAGTACTTC; cdr3_aa: CASSWGGGEVRNLETQYF
d_call: -; clone_size: -; v_call: TRBV30; j_call: TRBJ1-1; cdr3_nt: TGTGCCTGGAGCGCGGACAGGAACACTGAAGCTTTCTTT; cdr3_aa: CAWSADRNTEAFF
d_call: -; clone_size: -; v_call: TRBV28; j_call: TRBJ1-2; cdr3_nt: TGTGCCAGCGGGTCGGAGGGCTATGGCTACACCTTC; cdr3_aa: CASGSEGYGYTF
d_call: TRBD1; clone_size: -; v_call: TRBV18; j_call: TRBJ2-1; cdr3_nt: TGTGCCAGCTCACGATTGGGACAGGGTACCCACAATGAGCAGTTCTTC; cdr3_aa: CASSRLGQGTHNEQFF
d_call: TRBD1; clone_size: -; v_call: TRBV19; j_call: TRBJ2-4; cdr3_nt: TGTGCCAGTAGTATCTCGGGACAGGAACTCGGGGCCAAAAACATTCAGTACTTC; cdr3_aa: CASSISGQELGAKNIQYF
d_call: TRBD1; clone_size: -; v_call: TRBV5-6; j_call: TRBJ1-1; cdr3_nt: TGTGCCAGCAGAGCCACAGGGGTAAACACTGAAGCTTTCTTT; cdr3_aa: CASRATGVNTEAFF
d_call: -; clone_size: once; v_call: TRBV30; j_call: TRBJ2-7; cdr3_nt: TGTGCCTGGAGTTTTGGCGCCGGCTCCTACGAGCAGTACTTC; cdr3_aa: CAWSFGAGSYEQYF
d_call: -; clone_size: -; v_call: TRBV18; j_call: TRBJ2-1; cdr3_nt: TGTGCCAGCTCACCTCTGTTAACCAACAATGAGCAGTTCTTC; cdr3_aa: CASSPLLTNNEQFF
d_call: -; clone_size: -; v_call: TRBV28; j_call: TRBJ2-7; cdr3_nt: TGTGCCAGCAGTTTAGTAGTGGGGACCTACGAGCAGTACTTC; cdr3_aa: CASSLVVGTYEQYF
d_call: -; clone_size: few; v_call: TRBV5-4; j_call: TRBJ2-7; cdr3_nt: TGTGCCAGCAGCCTCCTCTCCTACGAGCAGTACTTC; cdr3_aa: CASSLLSYEQYF
d_call: -; clone_size: -; v_call: TRBV29-1; j_call: TRBJ2-4; cdr3_nt: TGCAGCGTTGAAGTACGAGGGGAAGGGGACATTCAGTACTTC; cdr3_aa: CSVEVRGEGDIQYF
d_call: -; clone_size: -; v_call: TRBV5-1; j_call: TRBJ1-2; cdr3_nt: TGCGCCAGCAGCTTGGACAAGAACTATGGCTACACCTTC; cdr3_aa: CASSLDKNYGYTF